This TCR beta chain was retrieved from a study of blood T cell repertoires in COVID-19. Turning to the study itself: The United States, Italy and Spain supplied acute and convalescent COVID-19 samples. Sample material is recorded as cDNA or gDNA derived from T cells, B-cell-depleted T cells, or PBMCs.

V lost 8 bases and J 2 bases, leaving 18 bases between the germline ends. CDR3 size: 15 residues. Germline V gives CDR1 LNHDA, CDR2 SQIVND (reference sequence). As originally analysed: Reference gene primer amplification yielded estimated nucleated cell counts. Measured with immunoSEQ multiplex PCR; TCRdb has only the in-frame clones, and not every one. That table gives V, J and clone size, and the DNA gave D and trimming. The table includes roughly 360,000 clones, approximately 77% detected once. The source material was peripheral blood. The clonotype was recovered from a human donor with acute or convalescent COVID-19. The donor label of this sample is uncertain. The chain links TRBV19 to TRBJ2-5, with D maybe TRBD1 (5 bases). The CDR3 DNA is TGTGCCAGTGCCCGTGGTGGACATCCTCAAGAGACCCAGTACTTC. Its protein product is CASARGGHPQETQYF.